The present entry profiles one T cell receptor (beta chain) with its context. This specimen comes from a study of CD8+ T cells in alopecia areata. Alopecia areata patients gave lesional scalp punch biopsies and peripheral blood samples. Sorted populations comprised CD4+ and CD8+ T cells obtained from PBMCs. Germline CDR1 is SGHTA and CDR2 is FQGNSA. The CDR3 spans 16 residues. V trimming: 3 bases; J trimming: 8 bases; junction bases outside the gene matches: 13. RNA was extracted and reverse transcribed into cDNA as the sequencing template. Sequenced by immunoSEQ multiplex PCR; TCRdb stores in-frame clones only, minus some. Here the sample spans about 180,000 clones, around 60% being singletons.

The source is a human donor with alopecia areata. The chain combines TRBV7-2 with TRBJ2-1, with 7 bases that match TRBD2. Material: CD4+ T cells sorted from blood, obtained at week 0. This CDR3 is CASSFSGSRGSHEQFF. The CDR3 nucleotides read TGTGCCAGCAGCTTCTCCGGCTCGCGGGGGTCCCATGAGCAGTTCTTC.